This TCR beta chain appears in the sequencing data of a study of T cells in Graves' hyperthyroidism and ophthalmopathy. Study outcomes and limitations: The model forecast ophthalmopathy, anticipating it by a median approximately 6.1 months before onset. Blood also showed most of the thyroid clonotypes that were expanded above 0.001.

Amplification yielded TCR beta CDR3 regions, with RNA transcripts as the source. When the TCR CDR3 underwent first-round RT-PCR, the HTBI primer set was used. MiXCR was run by TCRdb on the multiplex PCR reads, yielding one entry per CDR3 protein. The sample carries fewer than 600,000 distinct CDR3 sequences, 11% to 15% recorded once. Germline CDR1 reads MNHEY; CDR2 reads SMNVEV (reference sequence). This CDR3 region has 15 residues. V was clipped by 2 bases and J by 2 bases, with 12 bases between them. Uncontrolled infection, other autoimmune disease, pregnancy or lactation barred patients from enrollment. Regarding this clonotype: Its antigen is undetermined.

The chain couples TRBV27 to TRBJ2-5, with D perhaps assigned TRBD1 or TRBD2 (5 bases each). This clonotype was obtained from a woman between 35 and 50 years old with Graves' hyperthyroidism. The sequenced material came from blood. Written as DNA, the CDR3 is TGTGCCAGCAGTTTAAGGGGTAGCGCACAAGAGACCCAGTACTTC. Its protein is CASSLRGSAQETQYF.